This TCR beta chain stems from a study of regulatory T cells in long-lasting Graves disease. Study-wide results and caveats: TCR diversity was lower in persistent than newly diagnosed Graves' disease.

Specified time point: newly diagnosed GD, antithyroid drugs for less than 3 months. RNA from PBMCs was the source of the TCR library. Construction of TCR beta libraries relied on iRepertoire HTBI primers and on Arm-PCR targeting CDR3 regions. TCRdb recomputed calls from the multiplex PCR reads with MiXCR, one row per CDR3 protein. Seen here are a few hundred thousand distinct CDR3 sequences, 12% observed once, and the top ten hold about 20%. The V segment lost 6 bases and the J segment 2 bases; nucleotides outside the gene matches: 2. The CDR3 loop spans 14 amino acids. The sample holds many counts of this clonotype. Its specificity is unknown. The same data also contributed to another study, on T cells in Graves' hyperthyroidism and ophthalmopathy.

The source was peripheral blood mononuclear cells (PBMCs), collected at new diagnosis, from a patient treated with antithyroid drugs. The origin of this receptor is a young woman with Graves disease. The chain combines TRBV12-3 or TRBV12-4 with TRBJ2-3; 10 nucleotides line up with TRBD1. In DNA form, the CDR3 reads TGTGCCAGCAGGGGACAGGGGAACACAGATACGCAGTATTTT. Its protein is CASRGQGNTDTQYF.